This T cell receptor beta chain was sequenced during a study of T cell responses to AZD1222 COVID-19 vaccine. Study results and caveats: The study found Spike-specific TCR breadth and depth rose after two AZD1222 doses. The sample set comprised mostly white British donors with more females, and clonal diversity was possibly underestimated.

Profiling relied on immunoSEQ multiplex PCR, and the TCRdb table lists in-frame clones only, not all of them. The profile shows about 94,000 clones, around nine tenths of them singletons. This clone was observed a handful of times. Its specificity is not known. There are 14 residues in the CDR3. Germline V CDR1 and CDR2: MNHEY, SMNVEV (reference sequence). V was trimmed by 5 bases and J by 7 bases, leaving 15 bases between them. J is TRBJ2-1 and V is TRBV27; D is uncertain. The sample was peripheral blood, taken on day 0 of AZD1222 vaccination. The TCR was taken from an adult in good health. Here the CDR3 DNA reads TGTGCCAGCAGTCCGTCCGTGGTCGTGAATGAGCAGTTCTTC. It yields the protein CASSPSVVVNEQFF.